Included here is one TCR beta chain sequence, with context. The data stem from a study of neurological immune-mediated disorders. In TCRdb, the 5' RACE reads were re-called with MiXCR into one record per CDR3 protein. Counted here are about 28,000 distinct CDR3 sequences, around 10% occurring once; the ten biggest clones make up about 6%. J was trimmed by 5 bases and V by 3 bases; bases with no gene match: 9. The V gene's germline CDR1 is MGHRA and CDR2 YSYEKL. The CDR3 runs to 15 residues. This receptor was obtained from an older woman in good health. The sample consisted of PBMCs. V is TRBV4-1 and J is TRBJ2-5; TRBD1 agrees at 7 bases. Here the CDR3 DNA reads TGCGCCAGCAGCCACCCCTTTGAGGACAGGGAGACCCAGTACTTC. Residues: CASSHPFEDRETQYF.